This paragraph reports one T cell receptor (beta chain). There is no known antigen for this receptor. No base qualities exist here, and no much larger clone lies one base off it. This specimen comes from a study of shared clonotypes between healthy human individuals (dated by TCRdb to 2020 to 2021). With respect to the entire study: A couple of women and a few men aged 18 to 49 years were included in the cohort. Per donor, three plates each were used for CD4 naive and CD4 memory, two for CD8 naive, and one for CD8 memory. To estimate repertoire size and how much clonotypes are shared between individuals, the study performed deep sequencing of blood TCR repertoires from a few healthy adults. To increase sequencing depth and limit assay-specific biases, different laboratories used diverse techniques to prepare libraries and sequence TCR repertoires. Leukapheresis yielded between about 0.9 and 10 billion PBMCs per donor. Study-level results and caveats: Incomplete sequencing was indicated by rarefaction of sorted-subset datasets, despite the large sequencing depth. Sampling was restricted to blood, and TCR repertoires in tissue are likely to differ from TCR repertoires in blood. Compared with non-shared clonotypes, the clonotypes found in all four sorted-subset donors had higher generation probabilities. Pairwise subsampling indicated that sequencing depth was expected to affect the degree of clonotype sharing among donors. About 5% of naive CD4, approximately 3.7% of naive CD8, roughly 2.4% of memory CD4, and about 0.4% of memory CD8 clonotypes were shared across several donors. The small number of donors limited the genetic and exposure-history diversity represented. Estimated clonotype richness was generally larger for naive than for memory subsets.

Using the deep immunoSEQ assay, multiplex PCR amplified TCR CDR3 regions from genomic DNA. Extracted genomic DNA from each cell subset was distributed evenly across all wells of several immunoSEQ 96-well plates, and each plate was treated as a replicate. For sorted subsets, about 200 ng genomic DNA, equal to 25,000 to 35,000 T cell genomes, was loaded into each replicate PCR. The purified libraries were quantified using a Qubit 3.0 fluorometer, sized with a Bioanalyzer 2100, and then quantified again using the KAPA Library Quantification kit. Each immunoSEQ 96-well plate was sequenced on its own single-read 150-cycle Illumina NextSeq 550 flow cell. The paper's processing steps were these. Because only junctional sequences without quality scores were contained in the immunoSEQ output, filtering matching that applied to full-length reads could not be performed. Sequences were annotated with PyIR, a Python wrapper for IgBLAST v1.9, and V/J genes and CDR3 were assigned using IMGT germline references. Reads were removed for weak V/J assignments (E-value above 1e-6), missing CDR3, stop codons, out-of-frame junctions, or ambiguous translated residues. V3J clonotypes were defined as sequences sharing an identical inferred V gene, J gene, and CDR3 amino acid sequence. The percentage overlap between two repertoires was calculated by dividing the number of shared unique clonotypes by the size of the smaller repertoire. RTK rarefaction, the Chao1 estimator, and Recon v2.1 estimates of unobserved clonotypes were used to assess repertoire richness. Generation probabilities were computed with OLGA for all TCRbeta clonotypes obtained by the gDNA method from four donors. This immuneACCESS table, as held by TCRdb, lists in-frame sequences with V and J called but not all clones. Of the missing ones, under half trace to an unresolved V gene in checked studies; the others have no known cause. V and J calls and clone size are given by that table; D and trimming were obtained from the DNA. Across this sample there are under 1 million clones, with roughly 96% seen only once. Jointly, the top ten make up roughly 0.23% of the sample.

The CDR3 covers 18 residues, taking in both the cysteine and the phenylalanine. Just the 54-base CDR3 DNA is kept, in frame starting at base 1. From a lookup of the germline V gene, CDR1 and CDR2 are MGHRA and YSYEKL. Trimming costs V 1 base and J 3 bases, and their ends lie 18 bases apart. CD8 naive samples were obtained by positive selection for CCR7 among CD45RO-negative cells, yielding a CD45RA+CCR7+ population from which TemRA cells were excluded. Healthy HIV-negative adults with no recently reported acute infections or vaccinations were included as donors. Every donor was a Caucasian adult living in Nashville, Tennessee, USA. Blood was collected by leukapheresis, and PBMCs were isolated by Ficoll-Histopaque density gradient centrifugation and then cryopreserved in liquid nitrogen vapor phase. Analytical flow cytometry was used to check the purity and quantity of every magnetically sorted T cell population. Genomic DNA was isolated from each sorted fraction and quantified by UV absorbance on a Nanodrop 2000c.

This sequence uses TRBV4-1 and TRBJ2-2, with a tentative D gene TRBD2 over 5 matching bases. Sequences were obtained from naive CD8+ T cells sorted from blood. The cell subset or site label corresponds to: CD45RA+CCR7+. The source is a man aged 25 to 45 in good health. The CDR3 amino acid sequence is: CASSQVPSGAFHTGELFF. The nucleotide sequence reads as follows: TGCGCCAGCAGCCAAGTACCCAGCGGAGCTTTTCACACCGGGGAGCTGTTTTTT.